The present entry profiles one T cell receptor (beta chain) with its context. This specimen comes from a study of blood T cell repertoires in COVID-19. About the study: T cells, B-cell-depleted T cells, or PBMCs supplied cDNA or gDNA.

The CDR3 loop spans 16 amino acids. Trimming cost V 0 bases and J 3 bases; bases outside gene matches: 6. CDR1 is SGDLS and CDR2 is YYNGEE in the germline V gene. Cohorts were based on clinical histories the participants reported. Method: immunoSEQ multiplex PCR; TCRdb's copy keeps in-frame clones and lacks some. The top ten hold about 4% of the sample, which has hundreds of thousands of clones, about 86% seen once. Sample: PBMCs or T cells enriched from blood (not recorded which). The origin of this receptor is a woman under 40 who had been exposed to COVID-19. The V and J genes are TRBV9 and TRBJ2-1; 7 bases line up with TRBD1. CDR3 coding DNA: TGTGCCAGCAGCGTAGTAGAGGGGGCGATCTACAATGAGCAGTTCTTC. It translates to CASSVVEGAIYNEQFF.